This T cell receptor (beta chain) emerged from a study of CD8+ T cells in alopecia areata (dated by TCRdb to the late 2010s). With respect to the entire study: The treated patients took part in an open-label pilot trial in which moderate-to-severe alopecia areata was treated with oral tofacitinib at 5 to 10 mg twice daily. Tofacitinib was administered for 6 to 18 months, and 6 months of follow-up off drug were then conducted to assess delayed response and recurrence. In treated patients, disease severity was measured using the SALT score, which gives the percentage of scalp surface area affected. In both human patients and the C3H/HeJ mouse model, the study applied high-throughput TCRbeta sequencing to look at T cell clonal expansion in alopecia areata. Scalp tissue and sorted CD4+ and CD8+ peripheral blood T cells from patchy and totalis/universalis alopecia areata patients and from healthy controls were covered by human TCRbeta sequencing. Patients on tofacitinib were biopsied at baseline and after 4 and 24 weeks of treatment, and several of the patients also had a later scalp biopsy. Scalp clonality was compared among normal scalp (n=4), patchy alopecia areata scalp (n=8), and alopecia totalis/universalis scalp (n=8). RNA came from the PAXgene miRNA kit for fixed scalp, the miRNeasy kit for PBMCs, and the RNeasy kit for mouse skin. TCRbeta CDR3 regions were amplified by immunoSEQ multiplex PCR using 35 Vbeta forward and 13 Jbeta reverse primers.

The library came from the immunoSEQ multiplex PCR assay. RNA was extracted from all samples and reverse transcribed into cDNA, which served as template for TCR sequencing. SuperScript III was used to make first-strand cDNA, primed with a 2:1 mix of oligo-dT and random hexamers. A synthetic immune receptor repertoire was used to measure amplification bias, and any remaining bias was corrected computationally. The study's processing was this. Raw reads were preprocessed for error removal, and CDR3 was defined according to IMGT conventions as running from the conserved cysteine to phenylalanine. Clonality was computed as 1 minus the Shannon entropy, with the entropy normalized by log2 of the number of productive unique TCRs. Whether scalp clones were CD4 or CD8 was inferred by matching scalp TCRbeta sequences against CD4 and CD8 repertoires sorted from blood. Imported from immuneACCESS, the table was reduced by TCRdb to in-frame sequences with V and J called. These copies leave out some clones; in studies compared against another copy, an unresolved V gene accounts for under half, and the cause of the remainder is not known. V and J calls plus clone size are reproduced from that table; the DNA served to infer D and trimming. This sample gives about 150,000 clones in total; about 71% of them show up just once. The biggest ten clones account for roughly 0.91% of the sample.

This clone was seen once. The clone's antigen remains unknown. The sample holds no much larger clone one base away, and base qualities are not on file. The time point label for this specimen denotes: about 4 weeks on oral tofacitinib. The treatment or condition label, as the study defines it: oral pan-JAK inhibitor, 5-10 mg twice daily. Lesional scalp punch biopsies and peripheral blood were obtained from alopecia areata patients. After PBMCs were isolated by density centrifugation and stained for CD3, CD4 and CD8, a FACSAria was used to sort CD4+ and CD8+ T cells. From the cysteine up to the phenylalanine, the CDR3 has a length of 13 residues. This entry keeps only the CDR3 DNA: 39 bases, framed from base 1. CDR1 and CDR2 are read off the germline V gene as KGHSH and LQKENI. The V end loses 5 bases and the J end loses 4 bases, and a stretch of 11 bases separates them. Points the paper makes about the study in general: Because the treated cohort was small and had only one nonresponder, larger studies are needed to examine links between baseline CD8+ expansion and response. Compared with normal scalp, lesional scalp, particularly in alopecia totalis/universalis, had higher clonality and more expanded CD8+ clones, which suggests antigenic drive. During tofacitinib treatment, many expanded lesional clones remained in scalp and blood, and this persistence may partly explain relapse after treatment is stopped. Shared TCR sequences between patients were less evident than in mice, which may be partly attributable to HLA diversity in the patient population. With tofacitinib, both scalp clonality and the number of expanded CD8+ clones among the top 100 scalp clones went down significantly. Scalp TCR repertoire analysis is complicated because resident alphabeta T cells in normal human skin are also sequenced, whereas mouse skin is dominated by gammadelta T cells.

The material sequenced was CD4+ T cells sorted from blood, taken at week 4, from a patient treated with tofacitinib. The clonotype comes from a human donor with alopecia areata. This receptor chain uses TRBV18 and TRBJ2-5; a confident D gene designation cannot be given. The CDR3 has the sequence CASSSPTRETQYF. The DNA sequence is given as TGTGCCAGCTCATCCCCTACCCGAGAGACCCAGTACTTC.